The clone carrying this T cell receptor beta chain was found many times. Antigen: not known. The data belong to a study of human T cells and chemical hapten exposure. As for the study in general: Patch testing was performed with 0.01% DPC on the upper back, with reading at 6 days.

In the source study's methods: Samples had a median of around 88,000 TCRs, ranging 23,224 to 690,600. A single record per CDR3 protein comes from TCRdb applying MiXCR to the RACE reads. TCRdb's processing, not the authors' own work, is the source of the V and J calls. Of under 200,000 distinct CDR3 sequences in the sample, under 35% were seen once. Time point: pre-sensitization, week 0. Indicated treatment: therapeutic diphenylcyclopropenone sensitization with weekly scalp DPC. Study-level results: TCRs exceeding a frequency of 1 in 1000 stayed unchanged under DPC sensitization.

V lost 6 bases to trimming and J lost 0 bases, with 15 bases between them. Germline lookup yields CDR1 MDHEN and CDR2 SYDVKM. This CDR3 is 17 amino acids long. The chain couples TRBV28 to TRBJ1-6; TRBD1 is a possible D gene (6 bases). The source was whole blood, collected in connection with sensitization to the hapten diphenylcyclopropenone (DPC). This clonotype was obtained from a woman younger than 45 with alopecia areata. Some clones in this sample may be carry-over from other donors' samples. The CDR3 region is CASSEDSSYSYNSPLHF. The CDR3 nucleotides read TGTGCCAGCAGCGAGGACAGCTCCTACTCCTATAATTCACCCCTCCACTTT.